Listed below are T cell receptor beta chains from one sample, sequenced in a study of T cells in Graves' hyperthyroidism and ophthalmopathy. TCRdb reprocessed the multiplex PCR reads via MiXCR and lists one record per CDR3 protein. The sample includes under 750,000 distinct CDR3 sequences, roughly a sixth of them seen just once. Sequenced: blood. The source is a woman between 50 and 59 years old with Graves' hyperthyroidism that later progressed to Graves' ophthalmopathy. CDR3s include the opening cysteine and the closing phenylalanine or tryptophan. D genes are given only for firm matches. Clone size appears in some rows only: once, few, many, or a class for an expanded clone.

j_call d_call v_call cdr3_length clone_size cdr3_aa cdr3_nt
TRBJ2-1 TRBD2 TRBV20-1 17 . CSAETSGGAQFYNEQFF TGCAGTGCTGAGACTAGCGGGGGGGCCCAGTTCTACAATGAGCAGTTCTTC
TRBJ1-1 TRBD1 TRBV5-1 13 many CASSTGQGTEAFF TGCGCCAGCAGCACGGGACAGGGCACTGAAGCTTTCTTT
TRBJ1-2 . TRBV5-1 13 few CASSAGVILGYTF TGCGCCAGCAGCGCCGGGGTCATTCTTGGCTACACCTTC
TRBJ2-1 . TRBV7-6 16 many CASSLAHKGGLDEQFF TGTGCCAGCAGCTTAGCGCACAAGGGGGGTCTCGATGAGCAGTTCTTC
TRBJ2-3 TRBD1 TRBV2 15 many CASSWTGERTDTQYF TGTGCCAGCAGTTGGACAGGCGAACGCACAGATACGCAGTATTTT
TRBJ2-3 TRBD1 TRBV29-1 13 few CSVDGQAIDTQYF TGCAGCGTTGACGGACAGGCAATAGATACGCAGTATTTT
TRBJ2-1 . TRBV5-6 14 . CASLTYPGYNEQFF TGTGCCAGCTTAACCTACCCCGGCTACAATGAGCAGTTCTTC
TRBJ1-1 TRBD1 TRBV12-3/TRBV12-4 16 many CASSAGWTGAYTEAFF TGTGCCAGCAGCGCTGGCTGGACAGGAGCCTACACTGAAGCTTTCTTT
TRBJ1-2 TRBD1 TRBV6-1 14 . CAISETGTGHGYTF TGTGCCATCAGTGAGACCGGGACAGGGCATGGCTACACCTTC
TRBJ2-1 . TRBV5-5 14 few CASSTQTGPNEQFF TGTGCCAGCAGCACTCAAACAGGGCCAAATGAGCAGTTCTTC
TRBJ2-7 . TRBV29-1 13 once CSVGKGDSYEQYF TGCAGCGTTGGTAAAGGGGACTCCTACGAGCAGTACTTC
TRBJ1-1 . TRBV29-1 13 few CSVERAMNTEAFF TGCAGCGTTGAAAGGGCCATGAACACTGAAGCTTTCTTT
TRBJ1-4 TRBD1 TRBV29-1 13 many CSALRDSTEKLFF TGCAGCGCGCTCCGGGACAGTACAGAAAAACTGTTTTTT
TRBJ2-7 . TRBV29-1 15 few CSVEFAGHQSYEQYF TGCAGCGTTGAATTTGCGGGACACCAGTCCTACGAGCAGTACTTC
TRBJ2-3 . TRBV2 14 many CASSERRGTDTQYF TGTGCCAGCAGTGAAAGGCGGGGCACAGATACGCAGTATTTT
TRBJ1-5 . TRBV20-1 14 . CSASSRQSNQPQHF TGCAGTGCTAGTTCCCGACAGAGCAATCAGCCCCAGCATTTT
TRBJ1-5 TRBD1 TRBV20-1 12 few CSARLSDRDQHF TGCAGTGCTAGACTCTCGGACAGGGACCAGCATTTT
TRBJ1-2 . TRBV6-5 15 many CASSYSPLDDNGYTF TGTGCCAGCAGTTACTCCCCCCTAGACGATAATGGCTACACCTTC
TRBJ1-5 TRBD1 TRBV6-1 14 many CASSQGQGRQPQHF TGTGCCAGCAGCCAGGGACAGGGAAGGCAGCCCCAGCATTTT
TRBJ2-7 . TRBV11-2 14 many CASSLDPVSYEQYF TGTGCCAGCAGCTTAGATCCAGTATCCTACGAGCAGTACTTC
TRBJ2-6 . TRBV5-4 13 . CAHPGEPANVLTF TGTGCCCACCCGGGGGAACCGGCCAACGTCCTGACTTTC
TRBJ1-5 . TRBV5-4 16 . CASSPVTTRTDQPQHF TGTGCCAGCAGCCCTGTTACGACGAGAACCGATCAGCCCCAGCATTTT
TRBJ1-6 . TRBV27 14 many CASSFRLLDSPLHF TGTGCCAGCAGTTTCCGCCTATTGGATTCACCCCTCCACTTT
TRBJ2-7 . TRBV5-1 16 few CASSLAPRGGGSEQYF TGCGCCAGCAGCTTGGCCCCTAGAGGGGGAGGATCCGAGCAGTACTTC
TRBJ2-1 TRBD2 TRBV12-3/TRBV12-4 18 once CASSPFGGAGGAYNEQFF TGTGCCAGCAGCCCTTTTGGGGGGGCGGGGGGGGCCTACAATGAGCAGTTCTTC
TRBJ2-1 TRBD2 TRBV11-2 16 many CASSFQTSGGYNEQFF TGTGCCAGCAGCTTCCAGACTAGCGGGGGCTACAATGAGCAGTTCTTC
TRBJ1-3 TRBD1 TRBV13 15 many CASSLDGTARDTIYF TGTGCCAGCAGCTTAGACGGGACAGCGAGGGACACCATATATTTT
TRBJ2-1 TRBD1 TRBV12-3/TRBV12-4 17 many CASSLVGAGTGSNEQFF TGTGCCAGCAGTTTAGTTGGGGCGGGGACAGGGTCGAATGAGCAGTTCTTC
TRBJ2-7 . TRBV18 14 many CASSPIDGRYEQYF TGTGCCAGCTCACCGATAGACGGCCGATACGAGCAGTACTTC